The sequence of this T cell receptor beta chain was determined in a study of T cell responses to AZD1222 COVID-19 vaccine. Study-level results: Repertoire sampling was restricted to post-peak T cell response timepoints.

The CDR3 spans 15 residues. The germline gives CDR1 LNHDA, CDR2 SQIVND (reference sequence). The V segment lost 1 base and the J segment 4 bases; nucleotides outside the gene matches: 6. Clones were read by immunoSEQ multiplex PCR, and TCRdb kept only the in-frame ones, dropping some. The sample includes 120,000 to 150,000 clones, 89% of them seen just once. As to this clone: Its target is unknown.

The TCR originated in an adult in good health. V gene TRBV19 combines with J gene TRBJ1-2, with 7 positions matching TRBD1. The material was peripheral blood, obtained on day 0 of AZD1222 vaccination. The CDR3 region has the DNA TGTGCCAGTAGTATAGGGGGACAGACCCTCTATGGCTACACCTTC. Residues: CASSIGGQTLYGYTF.